The 23 T cell receptor beta chains listed next were all sequenced from one sample in a study of T-cell memory formation after mild COVID-19. MiXCR, applied by TCRdb to the 5' RACE reads, yields one record per CDR3 protein. The top ten clones hold less than 35% of a sample with about 110,000 distinct CDR3 sequences, about 17% of them seen once. The sample was PBMCs or a T cell subset sorted from them (not recorded which). Receptor source: an adult woman who had mild COVID-19 (a few samples of this study predate the infection). Cell type and time point are not known.

The chain has TRBV4-3 and TRBJ2-3; 11 nucleotides agree with TRBD2. The V and J ends lost 2 bases and 0 bases, in that order; junction bases with no gene match: 4. This CDR3 spans 17 amino acids. CDR1 and CDR2 from the germline V gene are LGHNA and YSLEER. As DNA, the CDR3 is TGCGCCAGCAGCCAAACTAGGACTAGCGGGAGCACAGATACGCAGTATTTT. It is translated as CASSQTRTSGSTDTQYF.

This clonotype occurred a few times. The genes are TRBV5-1 and TRBJ2-2; possible D gene TRBD2, 5 bases. The CDR3 sequence is 14 residues long. From germline, CDR1 is SGHRS and CDR2 YFSETQ. V was shortened by 5 bases and J by 4 bases, with 12 bases between the two germline ends. CDR3 amino acids: CASSFEGSTGELFF. In DNA form, the CDR3 reads TGCGCCAGCAGTTTCGAGGGTTCCACCGGGGAGCTGTTTTTT.

Only a few counts were recorded for this clonotype. The genes are TRBV7-8 and TRBJ2-3; 7 positions agree with TRBD2. CDR3 size: 16 residues. CDR1 is SGHVS, CDR2 FQNEAQ, per germline. V trimming: 5 bases; J trimming: 1 base; junction bases outside the gene matches: 9. CDR3 sequence reads: CASSLIGLAGTDTQYF. The CDR3 bases are TGTGCCAGCAGCCTTATCGGCCTAGCGGGCACAGATACGCAGTATTTT. Combining the CDR3 with reference TRBV7-8 and TRBJ2-3 gives the whole variable domain GAGVSQSPRYKVAKRGQDVALRCDPISGHVSLFWYQQALGQGPEFLTYFQNEAQLDKSGLPSDRFFAERPEGSVSTLKIQRTQQEDSAVYLCASSLIGLAGTDTQYFGPGTRLTVL.

This clonotype was detected a few times. This chain joins TRBV30 and TRBJ2-2, with D possibly matching TRBD2 (5 bases). Trimming shortened V by 4 bases and J by 3 bases, and 12 bases separated the two germline ends. CDR1 is GTSNPN and CDR2 is SVGIG in the germline V gene (reference sequence). CDR3 length equals 14 residues. In nucleotides, the CDR3 is TGTGCCTGGATTAGGGCGGAGGACACCGGGGAGCTGTTTTTT. Its protein is CAWIRAEDTGELFF.

The chain uses TRBV7-9 and TRBJ2-5; D remains unclear. The CDR3 contains 19 residues. V lost 4 bases and J 2 bases, leaving 26 bases between the germline ends. Per the germline V gene, CDR1 is SEHNR and CDR2 is FQNEAQ (reference sequence). CDR3 in amino acids: CASSSISVWGGVLQETQYF. The CDR3 region has the DNA TGTGCCAGCAGCTCAATATCGGTTTGGGGTGGAGTACTACAAGAGACCCAGTACTTC.

The rearrangement joins TRBV7-9 to TRBJ2-5; D not certain. CDR1 and CDR2 from the germline V gene are SEHNR and FQNEAQ (reference sequence). The CDR3 runs to 11 residues. V dropped 4 bases and J dropped 4 bases, with 4 bases sitting between them. The CDR3 DNA reads TGTGCCAGCAGCTCCAGAGAGACCCAGTACTTC. Residues: CASSSRETQYF.

The chain joins TRBV4-2 to TRBJ2-1; D is unclear. Trimming took off 0 bases at V and 4 bases at J, with 10 bases between the two ends. Germline CDR1 and CDR2: LGHNA and YNFKEQ. The CDR3 consists of 15 residues. CDR3 loop: CASSQEEMGYNEQFF. The CDR3 DNA is TGTGCCAGCAGCCAAGAGGAGATGGGGTACAATGAGCAGTTCTTC.

This clonotype was seen more than once but under ten times. This sequence joins TRBV7-9 and TRBJ2-3; 7 bases line up with TRBD2. Germline trimming cut 3 bases from V and 2 bases from J; bases unmatched to any gene: 5. Germline CDR1 and CDR2: SEHNR and FQNEAQ (reference sequence). This CDR3 comprises 15 residues. The CDR3 loop reads CASSLGGRITDTQYF. CDR3 nucleotide sequence: TGTGCCAGCAGCTTGGGCGGGAGAATCACAGATACGCAGTATTTT.

In its sample, this clonotype was seen many times. The rearrangement joins TRBV4-1 to TRBJ2-5; D perhaps matches TRBD1 (6 bases). The CDR3 sequence is 16 residues long. V lost 1 base, J lost 2 bases, and 14 bases lay in between. The germline CDR1 and CDR2 sequences are MGHRA and YSYEKL. The CDR3 DNA follows: TGCGCCAGCAGCCAAGTTCTTCCGGGACAACAAGAGACCCAGTACTTC. Residues: CASSQVLPGQQETQYF.

This clonotype turned up a few times. The chain couples TRBV29-1 to TRBJ1-1; D gene uncertain. CDR3 length: 15 residues. With 5 bases removed from V and 0 bases from J, the gap between germline ends came to 16 bases. Per germline, CDR1 SQVTM and CDR2 ANQGSEA. CDR3 coding DNA: TGCAGCGTTTGTAGGGCCACGGACGTGAACACTGAAGCTTTCTTT. This sequence encodes CSVCRATDVNTEAFF.

The rearrangement links TRBV7-6 to TRBJ2-1; 10 bases map to TRBD2. Germline V gene sequence: CDR1 SGHVS, CDR2 FNYEAQ. The CDR3 totals 18 residues. Trimming cost V 5 bases and J 2 bases; bases outside gene matches: 12. CDR3 DNA sequence: TGTGCCAGCAGCCCCCGACTAGCGGGCACCTCAACCTACAATGAGCAGTTCTTC. Translated: CASSPRLAGTSTYNEQFF.

At least ten counts were recorded for this clonotype. The rearrangement joins TRBV20-1 to TRBJ2-7; tentatively, D is TRBD1 or TRBD2 (5 bases each). The CDR3 has 13 amino acids. CDR1 and CDR2 (germline): DFQATT, SNEGSKA (reference sequence). Here the CDR3 DNA reads TGCAGCACCCAGGGAGACAGCTCCTACGAGCAGTACTTC. It translates to CSTQGDSSYEQYF.

This chain joins TRBV13 and TRBJ2-1, with TRBD2 matching 9 bases. Trimming removed 4 bases from V and 5 bases from J; junction bases left unmatched: 12. Germline V gene lookup returns CDR1 PRHDT and CDR2 FYEKMQ (reference sequence). The CDR3 length is 17 residues. Here the CDR3 DNA reads TGTGCCAGCAGCTCCCAGGGGTGGGTAGCGGGAGACAATGAGCAGTTCTTC. It translates to CASSSQGWVAGDNEQFF.

This chain connects TRBV5-1 to TRBJ2-5; D is perhaps TRBD2 (5 bases). The CDR3 is 15 amino acids. Germline V lookup: CDR1 SGHRS, CDR2 YFSETQ. V was pared by 0 bases and J by 5 bases, with 14 bases between. The CDR3 protein is CASSLEGPGWETQYF. Here the CDR3 DNA reads TGCGCCAGCAGCTTGGAAGGACCGGGGTGGGAGACCCAGTACTTC.

This clonotype was observed a few times. CDR3 bases: TGTGCCAGCTCGGGGGGAGCAGAAGATACGCAGTATTTT. Protein product: CASSGGAEDTQYF. The chain links TRBV12-3 or TRBV12-4 to TRBJ2-3, with 7 bases lining up with TRBD2. The V segment lost 8 bases and the J segment 5 bases; nucleotides outside the gene matches: 7. The CDR3 covers 13 residues.

This chain uses TRBV7-9 with TRBJ1-2; D may be TRBD1 (6 bases). CDR1 and CDR2 from the germline V gene are SEHNR and FQNEAQ (reference sequence). Trimming removed 6 bases at V and 0 bases at J, with 8 bases between. There are 13 residues in the CDR3. CDR3 coding DNA: TGTGCCAGCAGTCAGGGGCCTAACTATGGCTACACCTTC. This sequence encodes CASSQGPNYGYTF.

This clonotype was detected a few times. The chain recombines TRBV6-5 with TRBJ2-5; 16 bases line up with TRBD2. Trimming removed 5 bases from V and 0 bases from J; junction bases left unmatched: 6. Germline values: CDR1 MNHEY, CDR2 SVGAGI. The CDR3 covers 18 residues. DNA for the CDR3: TGTGCCAGCAGTCCGCTGGGACTAGCGGGAGGGTACCAAGAGACCCAGTACTTC. Protein sequence: CASSPLGLAGGYQETQYF.

A few counts support this clonotype. The chain couples TRBV7-6 to TRBJ2-6; D is uncertain. V dropped 5 bases and J dropped 1 base, with 9 bases sitting between them. CDR1 and CDR2 from the germline V gene are SGHVS and FNYEAQ. This CDR3 is built from 15 residues. Written as DNA, the CDR3 is TGTGCCAGCAGCCCCGGGCCTTCTGGGGCCAACGTCCTGACTTTC. It yields the protein CASSPGPSGANVLTF.

This clonotype was detected a few times. This chain uses TRBV20-1 with TRBJ2-2; the D is unclear. Germline V gives CDR1 DFQATT, CDR2 SNEGSKA (reference sequence). Between the trimmed V and J ends, which lost 0 bases and 4 bases, there was a span of 9 bases. The CDR3 has 14 residues. The CDR3 sequence: CSARDLVVTGELFF. The CDR3 nucleotides are TGCAGTGCTAGAGATTTGGTAGTCACCGGGGAGCTGTTTTTT.

This rearrangement joins TRBV6-1 to TRBJ2-1; D tentatively fits TRBD1 or TRBD2 (6 bases each). The CDR3 consists of 15 residues. Germline CDR1 MNHNS, CDR2 SASEGT. Trimming shortened V by 2 bases and J by 6 bases, and 14 bases separated the two germline ends. CDR3 residues: CASSESKGGGNEQFF. CDR3 coding DNA: TGTGCCAGCAGTGAAAGTAAAGGAGGGGGCAATGAGCAGTTCTTC.

This chain connects TRBV4-2 to TRBJ2-4, with 7 positions matching TRBD2. V lost 1 base to trimming and J lost 8 bases; unmatched junction nucleotides: 14. The CDR3 is made up of 17 amino acids. Germline lookup yields CDR1 LGHNA and CDR2 YNFKEQ. For the CDR3, the DNA is TGTGCCAGCAGCCAAGGCCAGTGGGAGGGCCCTATGGACATTCAGTACTTC. It is translated as CASSQGQWEGPMDIQYF.

The chain has TRBV10-3 and TRBJ2-1, with TRBD2 matching 13 bases. This CDR3 is 20 amino acids long. The trim removed 4 bases at V and 1 base at J, leaving 13 bases unmatched. Germline CDR1 reads ENHRY; CDR2 reads SYGVKD. The CDR3 DNA reads as TGTGCCATCAGTGCTCCGGGACTAGCGGGAAGGCGCGGTTCCTACAATGAGCAGTTCTTC. This sequence encodes CAISAPGLAGRRGSYNEQFF.

This clonotype has more than one count but fewer than ten. The rearrangement joins TRBV2 to TRBJ1-1; D is perhaps TRBD1 (6 bases). With 9 bases removed from V and 1 base from J, the gap between germline ends came to 27 bases. The CDR3 contains 18 residues. Germline CDR1 SNHLY, CDR2 FYNNEI. For the CDR3, the DNA is TGTGCCAGACCTCCCCCTTCGGACAGCGGAAGAGGGAACACTGAAGCTTTCTTT. This gives the protein CARPPPSDSGRGNTEAFF. The variable domain in full, with the rest retrieved from reference TRBV2 and TRBJ1-1, is EPEVTQTPSHQVTQMGQEVILRCVPISNHLYFYWYRQILGQKVEFLVSFYNNEISEKSEIFDDQFSVERPDGSNFTLKIRSTKLEDSAMYFCARPPPSDSGRGNTEAFFGQGTRLTVV.